This record covers a single T cell receptor (beta chain). Antigen: not known. The germline V gene encodes CDR1 KGHSY and CDR2 FQNENV. The V segment lost 2 bases and the J segment 7 bases; nucleotides outside the gene matches: 1. CDR3 size: 15 residues. Produced via immunoSEQ multiplex PCR; TCRdb's table is partial and in-frame only. The sample shows 55,000 to 65,000 clones, approximately 94% of them seen only once. The entry originates in a study of graft-versus-host responses after intestinal transplantation. In the study overall: Multivisceral, liver-intestinal, or isolated intestinal transplants were performed in recipients. Once they had received anti-thymocyte globulin induction, all recipients took tacrolimus and steroids for 2 to 4 years.

Overall study results and limits: Peak levels of circulating GvH clones tracked with early post-transplant HvG declines.

The J gene is TRBJ1-6, the V gene TRBV16; 11 bases line up with TRBD1. The sequence was collected from a human donor who was the organ donor for an intestinal transplant. The sequencing here drew on unstimulated CD4+ T cells sorted from spleen or lymph node cells, taken before transplant. Here the CDR3 reads CASSQRTGGNSPLHF. DNA for the CDR3: TGTGCCAGCAGCCAACGGACAGGGGGCAATTCACCCCTCCACTTT.